One sample yielded the 3 T cell receptor beta chains listed below, sequenced in a study of CD8+CD57+ T cells in acquired aplastic anemia. CD8+CD57+ cell expansion had been shown by flow cytometry in patients chosen for sequencing. Genomic DNA templated the TCR beta VDJ and CDR3 profiling. TCRdb reprocessed the reads with MiXCR, giving one entry per CDR3 protein. The profile covers just over 450,000 distinct CDR3 sequences, with roughly a third appearing a single time and 0.82% taken by the ten largest. The sample was sorted CD4+, CD8+, or CD8+CD57+ T cells (not recorded which) from PBMCs. Receptors were obtained from a human donor with aplastic anemia.

This clonotype is a singleton in its sample. V and J are TRBV19 and TRBJ2-3; TRBD2 aligns across 7 bases. From germline, CDR1 is LNHDA and CDR2 SQIVND (reference sequence). CDR3 length: 15 amino acids. The trim removed 8 bases at V and 0 bases at J, leaving 8 bases unmatched. Here the CDR3 DNA reads TGTGCCAGTTCTAAACTAGCGACTAGCACAGATACGCAGTATTTT. It translates to CASSKLATSTDTQYF.

This clonotype showed up just once. The chain couples TRBV19 to TRBJ2-2; the D is unclear. Trimming pared 5 bases from V and 5 bases from J, leaving 12 bases between. Germline V gene lookup returns CDR1 LNHDA and CDR2 SQIVND (reference sequence). CDR3 size: 14 residues. The CDR3 is CASSGRVGTGELFF. The CDR3 coding sequence is TGTGCCAGTAGTGGTCGTGTGGGAACCGGGGAGCTGTTTTTT.

V and J are TRBV20-1 and TRBJ1-1, with unresolved D. The length of the CDR3 is 11 residues. Germline lookup yields CDR1 DFQATT and CDR2 SNEGSKA (reference sequence). CDR3 loop: CSATAGTEAFF. The CDR3 nucleotides are TGCAGCGCCACAGCGGGCACTGAAGCTTTCTTT.